The rows below give T cell receptor beta chains drawn from one sample of a study of technical replicates of blood from several donors. The method was immunoSEQ multiplex PCR; TCRdb's version includes in-frame clones alone and lacks a portion of them. The sample comprises tens of thousands of clones, 95% of which are singletons, and over 0.2% rests with the top ten. The sequenced sample was T cells isolated from PBMCs. The receptors here all came from a human donor in good health. Each CDR3 is given with its conserved first and last residue. Size is stated for part of the rows, as once, few or many counts, or as a class when the clone is expanded.

clone size: .; V gene: TRBV5-1; J gene: TRBJ2-1; CDR3 protein: CASSPSGTNEQFF
clone size: .; V gene: TRBV13; J gene: TRBJ1-1; CDR3 protein: CASSRDRANTEAFF
clone size: .; V gene: TRBV28; J gene: TRBJ1-3; CDR3 protein: CASSSPLGTGGGGNTIYF
clone size: .; V gene: TRBV7-6; J gene: TRBJ2-5; CDR3 protein: CASSSGPGEMVVMETQYF
clone size: .; V gene: TRBV5-1; J gene: TRBJ2-5; CDR3 protein: CASSMNQGRETQYF
clone size: .; V gene: TRBV28; J gene: TRBJ1-5; CDR3 protein: CASSLRVQPQHF
clone size: once; V gene: TRBV5-6; J gene: TRBJ2-1; CDR3 protein: CASSKRQGNYNEQFF
clone size: .; V gene: TRBV5-1; J gene: TRBJ2-1; CDR3 protein: CASRLESYNEQFF
clone size: .; V gene: TRBV13; J gene: TRBJ2-1; CDR3 protein: CASSSTPTGGNEQFF
clone size: .; V gene: TRBV4-2; J gene: TRBJ2-5; CDR3 protein: CASSPTPRTEQETQYF
clone size: .; V gene: TRBV5-8; J gene: TRBJ2-7; CDR3 protein: CASSLGRDRSYEQYF
clone size: once; V gene: TRBV19; J gene: TRBJ1-5; CDR3 protein: CASRTDGTGVQPQHF
clone size: .; V gene: TRBV2; J gene: TRBJ2-3; CDR3 protein: CASSVDQADTQYF
clone size: few; V gene: TRBV5-6; J gene: TRBJ2-7; CDR3 protein: CASSRRPRDSFTYEQYF
clone size: .; V gene: TRBV27; J gene: TRBJ2-7; CDR3 protein: CASSPNSRDEQYF
clone size: .; V gene: TRBV7-2; J gene: TRBJ1-6; CDR3 protein: CASSTPPTPSSYNSPLHF
clone size: once; V gene: TRBV7-9; J gene: TRBJ1-1; CDR3 protein: CASSFPGGVRAFF
clone size: .; V gene: TRBV4-1; J gene: TRBJ2-7; CDR3 protein: CASSQDGRNGYEQYF
clone size: .; V gene: TRBV5-4; J gene: TRBJ2-1; CDR3 protein: CASSPLAGSVKDEQFF
clone size: .; V gene: TRBV11-3; J gene: TRBJ2-4; CDR3 protein: CASEALAKNIQYF
clone size: .; V gene: TRBV5-1; J gene: TRBJ1-2; CDR3 protein: CASFTGTGTPNYGYTF
clone size: .; V gene: TRBV6-5; J gene: TRBJ2-3; CDR3 protein: CASSYFSGGPADTQYF